The sequence of this TCR beta chain was determined in a study of OX40 agonist ivuxolimab in advanced cancers. Turning to the study itself: Hepatocellular carcinoma, melanoma, renal cell or head and neck cancer was diagnosed in the dose-escalation patients. Notes on the study in general: Both blood CD4+ and CD8+ T cells showed clonal growth by week 6 at 0.1 to 3.0 mg/kg.

As concerns this clone: Its antigen remains unidentified.

The germline gives CDR1 LNHDA, CDR2 SQIVND (reference sequence). The CDR3 is made up of 15 amino acids. Trimming took 6 bases from V and 3 from J, leaving 12 bases between them. Using immunoSEQ multiplex PCR, the repertoire was profiled, and TCRdb retains in-frame clones only, with some absent. The sample has over 55,000 clones, about 79% seen once; the top ten hold 2.4%. The clonotype was recovered from an adult with an advanced solid tumor such as melanoma, head and neck, liver or kidney cancer. The material was CD4+ or CD8+ T cells sorted from blood, obtained in a trial of the OX40 agonist ivuxolimab. V gene TRBV19 combines with J gene TRBJ1-6, with D possibly matching TRBD1 (6 bases). This CDR3 is CASRTDSGYNSPLHF. For the CDR3, the DNA is TGTGCCAGTAGAACGGACAGTGGCTATAATTCACCCCTCCACTTT.